These 4 T cell receptor beta chains were sequenced from one sample in a study of CD8+ T cells in alopecia areata. Treatment described: oral pan-JAK inhibitor, 5-10 mg twice daily. Sequencing templates came from extracted RNA that was reverse transcribed into cDNA. Sequencing used immunoSEQ multiplex PCR; TCRdb keeps in-frame clones, though not all of them. The data hold about 76,000 clones, with roughly 66% observed a single time. The sample was CD8+ T cells sorted from blood, taken at week 24, from a patient treated with tofacitinib. These receptors were taken from a human donor with alopecia areata.

The V and J genes are TRBV2 and TRBJ2-3; 15 positions match TRBD2. This CDR3 has 18 residues. Germline trimming cut 1 base from V and 6 bases from J; bases unmatched to any gene: 8. Germline V lookup: CDR1 SNHLY, CDR2 FYNNEI. CDR3 protein: CASSEDAIGLAGGDTQYF. The DNA for the CDR3 is TGTGCCAGCAGTGAAGACGCCATAGGACTAGCGGGAGGGGATACGCAGTATTTT. Full variable domain (rest looked up from reference TRBV2 and TRBJ2-3): EPEVTQTPSHQVTQMGQEVILRCVPISNHLYFYWYRQILGQKVEFLVSFYNNEISEKSEIFDDQFSVERPDGSNFTLKIRSTKLEDSAMYFCASSEDAIGLAGGDTQYFGPGTRLTVL.

This chain connects TRBV30 to TRBJ2-7; the match to TRBD1 covers 8 bases. The J segment lost 0 bases and the V segment lost 2 bases, leaving 3 bases of the junction unmatched. The CDR3 consists of 14 residues. Germline V gene lookup returns CDR1 GTSNPN and CDR2 SVGIG (reference sequence). Here the CDR3 reads CAWSTGTGSYEQYF. CDR3 nucleotides: TGTGCCTGGAGTACCGGGACAGGCTCCTACGAGCAGTACTTC.

The chain carries TRBV2 and TRBJ2-1, with 11 bases aligning to TRBD2. V trimming: 6 bases; J trimming: 5 bases; junction bases outside the gene matches: 12. Germline V gene data show CDR1 as SNHLY and CDR2 as FYNNEI. This CDR3 contains 17 residues. The DNA of the CDR3 is TGTGCCAGCAGCCTTTATCCGGGACTAGCGGACGACAATGAGCAGTTCTTC. This gives the protein CASSLYPGLADDNEQFF.

The chain carries TRBV27 and TRBJ1-4; maybe TRBD1 (5 bases). Trimming stripped 8 bases from V and 0 bases from J, with 13 bases between. Germline CDR1 MNHEY, CDR2 SMNVEV (reference sequence). The CDR3 is made up of 15 amino acids. The CDR3 protein is CASRGGATTNEKLFF. The CDR3 coding sequence is TGTGCCAGCCGCGGAGGGGCCACAACTAATGAAAAACTGTTTTTT.